These 22 T cell receptor beta chains originate from one sample sequenced in a study of T cells in localized non-small cell lung cancer. Generated by immunoSEQ multiplex PCR, the TCRdb table keeps only in-frame clones and is missing some. The sample has about 24,000 clones; around 86% are singletons. Sequenced here: peripheral blood, sampled before any cancer treatment. These receptors were collected from a man aged 35 to 69 with stage I squamous cell lung carcinoma.

This chain links TRBV7-9 with TRBJ1-4; the D is unclear. CDR1 SEHNR and CDR2 FQNEAQ come from the germline V gene (reference sequence). V was trimmed by 2 bases and J by 7 bases, leaving 2 bases between them. This CDR3 contains 11 residues. CDR3 in DNA: TGTGCCAGCAGCTTAAGTGAAAAACTGTTTTTT. Protein sequence: CASSLSEKLFF.

This clone was seen only a few times. The V and J genes are TRBV7-2 and TRBJ2-2; 8 bases agree with TRBD2. CDR3 size: 15 residues. V was clipped by 1 base and J by 4 bases; unmatched bases: 2. Germline V gives CDR1 SGHTA, CDR2 FQGNSA. Here the CDR3 reads CASSLDGGATGELFF. CDR3 sequence (DNA): TGTGCCAGCAGCTTAGACGGGGGGGCCACCGGGGAGCTGTTTTTT. The full variable domain, with the rest looked up from reference TRBV7-2 and TRBJ2-2, is GAGVSQSPSNKVTEKGKDVELRCDPISGHTALYWYRQSLGQGLEFLIYFQGNSAPDKSGLPSDRFSAERTGGSVSTLTIQRTQQEDSAVYLCASSLDGGATGELFFGEGSRLTVL.

This chain uses TRBV5-5 with TRBJ2-2; D is unclear. V dropped 3 bases and J dropped 2 bases, with 14 bases sitting between them. The CDR3 runs 16 residues. Per the germline V gene, CDR1 is SGHKS and CDR2 is YYEKEE (reference sequence). The CDR3 DNA follows: TGTGCCAGCAGCTGGATTCCGGGCAGCAACACCGGGGAGCTGTTTTTT. Its protein product is CASSWIPGSNTGELFF.

This rearrangement joins TRBV4-2 to TRBJ2-7, with 10 nucleotides matching TRBD1. Germline V lookup: CDR1 LGHNA, CDR2 YNFKEQ. The V gene end was trimmed by 4 bases and the J gene end by 3 bases; junction bases not matched to a gene: 3. The CDR3 consists of 14 residues. The CDR3 DNA reads TGTGCCAGCAGCCTGGGACAGGGGAACTACGAGCAGTACTTC. This sequence encodes CASSLGQGNYEQYF.

This chain joins TRBV7-2 and TRBJ2-3, with D perhaps matching TRBD2 (7 bases). The germline V gene encodes CDR1 SGHTA and CDR2 FQGNSA. The CDR3 extends over 17 amino acids. V lost 0 bases and J 0 bases, leaving 13 bases between the germline ends. In DNA, the CDR3 is TGTGCCAGCAGCTTAGCGCTGGGGGGGCTAAGCACAGATACGCAGTATTTT. Translated, it gives CASSLALGGLSTDTQYF.

This chain links TRBV28 with TRBJ2-3, with 12 bases that match TRBD2. The CDR3 runs 14 residues. V shed 6 bases, J shed 11 bases, and the junction held 9 bases outside the gene matches. The germline V gene encodes CDR1 MDHEN and CDR2 SYDVKM. In DNA form, the CDR3 reads TGTGCCAGCAGGGCGACTAGCGGGGGTTGGGGGCAGTATTTT. It yields the protein CASRATSGGWGQYF.

This rearrangement joins TRBV4-1 to TRBJ1-2; 7 bases line up with TRBD1. V gave up 1 base and J gave up 4 bases; unmatched junction bases: 12. Germline CDR1 is MGHRA and CDR2 is YSYEKL. CDR3 size: 17 residues. The CDR3 DNA follows: TGCGCCAGCAGCCAAGGGGACAGCACTACCTGGGGCTATGGCTACACCTTC. Its translation: CASSQGDSTTWGYGYTF.

The rearrangement uses TRBV7-8 and TRBJ2-5; D may be TRBD2 (5 bases). The germline V gene encodes CDR1 SGHVS and CDR2 FQNEAQ. The CDR3 consists of 14 residues. Trimming stripped 4 bases from V and 4 bases from J, with 13 bases between. The chain's CDR3 is CASSSGLVVETQYF. DNA for the CDR3: TGTGCCAGCAGCTCAGGACTCGTCGTAGAGACCCAGTACTTC. The whole variable domain, remainder taken from reference TRBV7-8 and TRBJ2-5, is GAGVSQSPRYKVAKRGQDVALRCDPISGHVSLFWYQQALGQGPEFLTYFQNEAQLDKSGLPSDRFFAERPEGSVSTLKIQRTQQEDSAVYLCASSSGLVVETQYFGPGTRLLVL.

The chain is built from TRBV9 and TRBJ1-3; D remains ambiguous. Germline CDR1 reads SGDLS; CDR2 reads YYNGEE. V was cut by 0 bases and J by 9 bases, with 10 bases left in between. The CDR3 consists of 13 residues. CDR3 DNA: TGTGCCAGCAGCGTAGGTAGTCCTGGCACCATATATTTT. Its translation: CASSVGSPGTIYF. Complete variable domain (other parts from reference TRBV9 and TRBJ1-3): DSGVTQTPKHLITATGQRVTLRCSPRSGDLSVYWYQQSLDQGLQFLIQYYNGEERAKGNILERFSAQQFPDLHSELNLSSLELGDSALYFCASSVGSPGTIYFGEGSWLTVV.

This clone was counted a single time. The genes are TRBV7-2 and TRBJ1-4; D not certain. V lost 2 bases and J lost 7, with 14 bases in between. Germline loops: CDR1 SGHTA, CDR2 FQGNSA. The CDR3 is 15 residues long. CDR3 loop: CASSLNSGGSEKLFF. The CDR3 DNA reads as TGTGCCAGCAGCTTAAACTCCGGAGGTAGTGAAAAACTGTTTTTT.

The chain has TRBV27 and TRBJ2-6; D not certain. CDR1 MNHEY and CDR2 SMNVEV come from the germline V gene (reference sequence). Trimming cost V 2 bases and J 2 bases, with 13 bases left between them. CDR3 length equals 17 residues. CDR3 loop: CASSLIPAATGANVLTF. The CDR3 nucleotides are TGTGCCAGCAGTTTAATTCCCGCTGCTACTGGGGCCAACGTCCTGACTTTC.

J is TRBJ1-2 and V is TRBV29-1, with 9 bases fitting TRBD1. V lost 0 bases to trimming and J lost 2 bases; unmatched junction nucleotides: 7. There are 16 residues in the CDR3. CDR1 and CDR2 from the germline V gene are SQVTM and ANQGSEA. In DNA, the CDR3 is TGCAGCGTTGAAGAGATCATAGGGACAGGGAACTATGGCTACACCTTC. Its translation is CSVEEIIGTGNYGYTF.

The J gene is TRBJ2-1, the V gene TRBV11-2, with a tentative D call TRBD2 (6 bases). Germline CDR1 and CDR2: SGHAT and FQNNGV. Trimming removed 3 bases at V and 3 bases at J, with 6 bases between. This CDR3 comprises 13 residues. The CDR3 DNA reads TGTGCCAGCAGCTTGGACTACTACAATGAGCAGTTCTTC. Protein product: CASSLDYYNEQFF.

The chain has TRBV2 and TRBJ1-1; D possibly corresponds to TRBD1 (6 bases). V was clipped by 2 bases and J by 1 base, with 11 bases between them. The germline gives CDR1 SNHLY, CDR2 FYNNEI. The CDR3 spans 15 residues. The CDR3 sequence: CASSEIGGPNTEAFF. The CDR3 DNA sequence: TGTGCCAGCAGTGAAATCGGGGGCCCGAACACTGAAGCTTTCTTT.

The V call is TRBV21-1, the J call TRBJ2-7. TRBV21-1 is annotated as a pseudogene. The CDR3 has 13 residues. The CDR3, as DNA: TGTGCCCGGTGGCTTCATGGGACCTACGAGCAGTACTTC. Amino acids: CARWLHGTYEQYF.

The chain recombines TRBV19 with TRBJ2-1; D might be TRBD1 or TRBD2, each matching 7 bases. Germline values: CDR1 LNHDA, CDR2 SQIVND (reference sequence). Trimming removed 7 bases at V and 9 bases at J, with 16 bases between. The CDR3 spans 13 residues. Here the CDR3 reads CASTSPGGGEQFF. CDR3 DNA sequence: TGTGCCAGTACCTCGCCAGGGGGGGGTGAGCAGTTCTTC.

The chain uses TRBV9 and TRBJ2-7; 7 nucleotides line up with TRBD1. The CDR3 is 15 amino acids. With V trimmed by 4 bases and J by 2 bases, 9 bases remained unmatched. Germline CDR1 reads SGDLS; CDR2 reads YYNGEE. The CDR3 sequence is CASSPGGSKTYEQYF. The DNA of the CDR3 is TGTGCCAGCAGCCCAGGGGGAAGTAAAACCTACGAGCAGTACTTC.

The rearrangement joins TRBV5-1 to TRBJ2-3; 14 bases are shared with TRBD2. V lost 4 bases to trimming and J lost 3 bases; unmatched junction nucleotides: 4. The CDR3 sequence is 16 residues long. The V gene's germline CDR1 is SGHRS and CDR2 YFSETQ. The CDR3 is CASSPGLAGETDTQYF. The CDR3, as DNA: TGCGCCAGCAGCCCGGGACTAGCGGGGGAGACAGATACGCAGTATTTT.

J is TRBJ1-5 and V is TRBV15, with D perhaps TRBD1 (5 bases). Deletions cut 1 base from V and 5 bases from J, with 12 bases between. From germline, CDR1 is LNHNV and CDR2 YYDKDF (reference sequence). The CDR3 runs to 15 residues. The chain's CDR3 is CATSRVQGPYQPQHF. CDR3 DNA: TGTGCCACCAGCAGAGTTCAGGGCCCTTATCAGCCCCAGCATTTT.

V usage is TRBV2 and J usage is TRBJ1-3; D is undetermined. Germline V gene lookup returns CDR1 SNHLY and CDR2 FYNNEI. Between the trimmed V and J ends, which lost 2 bases and 4 bases, there was a span of 6 bases. The CDR3 totals 13 residues. CDR3 residues: CASSETVGNTIYF. CDR3 in DNA: TGTGCCAGCAGTGAAACAGTCGGAAACACCATATATTTT.

The V call is TRBV6-1, the J call TRBJ2-2; no definite D call. Germline V gene sequence: CDR1 MNHNS, CDR2 SASEGT. The CDR3 covers 12 residues. V was clipped by 7 bases and J by 1 base, with 4 bases between them. The CDR3 loop reads CASMKNTGELFF. The CDR3 DNA reads TGTGCCAGCATGAAGAACACCGGGGAGCTGTTTTTT.

J is TRBJ2-7 and V is TRBV27; D remains unclear. The CDR3 has 14 residues. V lost 2 bases and J 4 bases, leaving 12 bases between the germline ends. Germline V gives CDR1 MNHEY, CDR2 SMNVEV (reference sequence). CDR3: CASSLGISPYEQYF. The CDR3 DNA sequence: TGTGCCAGCAGTTTAGGAATCTCGCCTTACGAGCAGTACTTC.